Given below is one T cell receptor (beta chain) in context. Its specificity is unknown. CDR3 size: 14 residues. Between the trimmed V and J ends, which lost 3 bases and 8 bases, there was a span of 16 bases. Germline lookup yields CDR1 MGHDK and CDR2 SYGVNS. What was sequenced were expressed TCRB transcripts, since all of the isolated RNA had been reverse transcribed. The average read count of naive, central memory and regulatory T cell samples was approximately 3.9 million. Clones were read by immunoSEQ multiplex PCR, and TCRdb kept only the in-frame ones, dropping some. The table includes 150,000 to 200,000 clones, 63% detected once. The data originate from a study of beta chain features in type 1 diabetes. Study-wide results and limits: When cDNA is sequenced, cells with high TCR expression could be over-represented. All four CD4+ subsets of Type 1 diabetes patients contained TCRB CDR3s that were moderately but significantly shorter.

Via the markers CD45RO/CCR7/CD25/CD127/CD95/CD27, stem cell-like memory, regulatory, central memory and naive CD4+ cells were sorted. Sorted populations all had greater than 95% purity. The receptor comes from a young man with type 1 diabetes. This sequence joins TRBV25-1 and TRBJ1-2; D is possibly TRBD1 (6 bases). Sequencing was performed on naive CD4+ T cells from blood. CDR3 nucleotide sequence: TGTGCCAGCAGTGACCCTACCAGGGGATCGGGCTACACCTTC. It translates to CASSDPTRGSGYTF.